This is a list of T cell receptor beta chains from one sample in a study of T cells in Graves' hyperthyroidism and ophthalmopathy. TCRdb re-analysed the multiplex PCR reads in MiXCR, keeping a single row per CDR3 protein. The sample has some 360,000 distinct CDR3 sequences, 15% to 20% seen once. Sequences were obtained from blood. These receptors all come from a woman between 35 and 50 years old with Graves' ophthalmopathy. The conserved cysteine and the conserved F or W are not part of the CDR3 here. Each record gives: J gene, V gene, D gene, CDR3 protein. A D gene is named only where the DNA matches it firmly.

j_gene: TRBJ2-7; v_gene: TRBV28; d_gene: .; CDR3aa: ASYGAVSSYEQY
j_gene: TRBJ2-5; v_gene: TRBV5-4; d_gene: .; CDR3aa: ASQRAGGQETQY
j_gene: TRBJ2-2; v_gene: TRBV4-1; d_gene: .; CDR3aa: ASSQILGELF
j_gene: TRBJ2-7; v_gene: TRBV6-1; d_gene: TRBD1; CDR3aa: ASRRDRPSSYEQY
j_gene: TRBJ1-5; v_gene: TRBV12-3/TRBV12-4; d_gene: .; CDR3aa: ASSPRGGVQPQH
j_gene: TRBJ1-1; v_gene: TRBV6-1; d_gene: .; CDR3aa: ASSARATNTEAF
j_gene: TRBJ2-4; v_gene: TRBV19; d_gene: .; CDR3aa: ASSIDFRLAKNIQY
j_gene: TRBJ2-4; v_gene: TRBV4-1; d_gene: .; CDR3aa: ASSQGGRIRAKNIQY
j_gene: TRBJ2-7; v_gene: TRBV7-2; d_gene: .; CDR3aa: ASSFLSRTYEQY
j_gene: TRBJ2-7; v_gene: TRBV4-1; d_gene: .; CDR3aa: ASSRPGLDEQY
j_gene: TRBJ2-2; v_gene: TRBV6-2/TRBV6-3; d_gene: .; CDR3aa: ASIPTGFTGELF
j_gene: TRBJ2-2; v_gene: TRBV12-3/TRBV12-4; d_gene: .; CDR3aa: ASSFKETGELF
j_gene: TRBJ1-5; v_gene: TRBV27; d_gene: .; CDR3aa: ASSTFQGPNQPQP
j_gene: TRBJ2-5; v_gene: TRBV7-2; d_gene: TRBD1; CDR3aa: ASSSTGLRQETQY
j_gene: TRBJ2-5; v_gene: TRBV10-3; d_gene: TRBD2; CDR3aa: ATDSGPGDTQY
j_gene: TRBJ2-7; v_gene: TRBV5-1; d_gene: .; CDR3aa: ASSLDLASSYEQY
j_gene: TRBJ1-5; v_gene: TRBV2; d_gene: .; CDR3aa: ASNRLDQPQH
j_gene: TRBJ2-7; v_gene: TRBV10-3; d_gene: TRBD1; CDR3aa: AISLDRSYEQY
j_gene: TRBJ2-2; v_gene: TRBV6-2/TRBV6-3; d_gene: .; CDR3aa: ASSGTEDLTGELF
j_gene: TRBJ2-7; v_gene: TRBV5-1; d_gene: .; CDR3aa: ASSFSTGISYEQY
j_gene: TRBJ2-7; v_gene: TRBV11-2; d_gene: TRBD1; CDR3aa: ASSRMLQGTAVEQY
j_gene: TRBJ2-5; v_gene: TRBV4-1; d_gene: TRBD1; CDR3aa: ASSPGGNRETQY
j_gene: TRBJ2-5; v_gene: TRBV5-4; d_gene: .; CDR3aa: ASSSPQQETQY
j_gene: TRBJ2-7; v_gene: TRBV20-1; d_gene: TRBD2; CDR3aa: SARGTSALYEQY
j_gene: TRBJ2-7; v_gene: TRBV27; d_gene: TRBD2; CDR3aa: ASSKAGLASSYEQY
j_gene: TRBJ1-5; v_gene: TRBV19; d_gene: .; CDR3aa: ASSIDLSDQPQH
j_gene: TRBJ2-2; v_gene: TRBV7-2; d_gene: .; CDR3aa: ASSLEYSTGELF
j_gene: TRBJ2-7; v_gene: TRBV12-3/TRBV12-4; d_gene: .; CDR3aa: ASSPRPPGQWGNEQY
j_gene: TRBJ1-5; v_gene: TRBV6-5; d_gene: .; CDR3aa: ASRQDRSRNQPQH
j_gene: TRBJ1-5; v_gene: TRBV18; d_gene: TRBD1; CDR3aa: ASSPKGGSDQPQH
j_gene: TRBJ1-2; v_gene: TRBV27; d_gene: .; CDR3aa: ASSTLGAGKGRYGYT
j_gene: TRBJ2-2; v_gene: TRBV6-2/TRBV6-3; d_gene: TRBD2; CDR3aa: ASSYVSTSGRNTGELF
j_gene: TRBJ2-2; v_gene: TRBV29-1; d_gene: .; CDR3aa: SVKDGTNTGELF
j_gene: TRBJ2-5; v_gene: TRBV12-3/TRBV12-4; d_gene: .; CDR3aa: ASSLVRWETQY
j_gene: TRBJ2-7; v_gene: TRBV20-1; d_gene: TRBD2; CDR3aa: SATGLAGYEQY
j_gene: TRBJ1-1; v_gene: TRBV10-3; d_gene: TRBD1; CDR3aa: AISDGQGGGAF
j_gene: TRBJ1-1; v_gene: TRBV9; d_gene: .; CDR3aa: ASSVGNFVGKGTEAF
j_gene: TRBJ2-7; v_gene: TRBV11-1; d_gene: TRBD2; CDR3aa: ASSLERGRASYEQY
j_gene: TRBJ2-6; v_gene: TRBV18; d_gene: .; CDR3aa: ASSPRAGGTVAGANVLT
j_gene: TRBJ2-2; v_gene: TRBV4-1; d_gene: .; CDR3aa: ASSHPRASPDTGELF
j_gene: TRBJ2-7; v_gene: TRBV27; d_gene: .; CDR3aa: ASSFRPGSEQY